This T cell receptor (beta chain) was sequenced during a study of blood T cell repertoires in COVID-19. Study at large: Sites across the United States, Italy and Spain contributed samples from acute and convalescent COVID-19. PBMCs, B-cell-depleted T cells, or T cells provided the cDNA or gDNA that made up the material.

Germline CDR1 is SGHNT and CDR2 is YENEEA. V dropped 3 bases and J dropped 4; count of bases not matched to a gene: 3. The CDR3 consists of 15 residues. Authors' methods: How many nucleated cells were present was estimated from reference gene primer amplification. The repertoire was sequenced with immunoSEQ multiplex PCR; TCRdb's copy has only in-frame clones and lacks some. V, J and clone size are taken as reported in that table, and D and trimming were inferred from the DNA itself. This sample has 150,000 to 200,000 clones, with about 87% found just once. On this clone itself: Other DNA variants within this sample encode the same CDR3.

The specimen sequenced was peripheral blood. The rearrangement joins TRBV11-3 to TRBJ2-1; 10 bases line up with TRBD2. This TCR was sampled from a woman aged 45-65 years with acute or convalescent COVID-19. The CDR3 DNA is TGTGCCAGCAGCTTCAGCGGGGGGGCGTACAATGAGCAGTTCTTC. This encodes CASSFSGGAYNEQFF.